Reported below is one T cell receptor beta chain. Its antigen is still unknown. This entry comes from a study of somatic mutations in cytotoxic T cells in rheumatoid arthritis. The assay was immunoSEQ multiplex PCR, and TCRdb's table has in-frame clones only and misses some. The repertoire holds some 12,000 clones, with roughly 73% as singletons. The control group consisted of fewer than 25 healthy blood donors, whose median age was roughly 60 years (range about 21-80) and of whom 45% to 55% were female. The CDR3 has 16 residues. V was clipped by 4 bases and J by 0 bases, with 13 bases between them. Germline V lookup: CDR1 LGHNA, CDR2 YSLEER. Study-level points and caveats: About an eighth of the roughly 65 patients had a largest CD8+ clone above 20% of CD8+ cells. Relative to age-matched healthy controls, rheumatoid arthritis patients did not differ significantly in CD8+ T-cell clonality. With advancing age, CD8+ clonality climbed in rheumatoid arthritis patients but did not rise in healthy controls.

Sequenced input: CD8+ T cells sorted from blood. The sequence came from a man in his sixties in good health. The chain joins TRBV4-3 to TRBJ2-1; either TRBD1 or TRBD2 may fit D (6 bases each). As DNA, the CDR3 is TGCGCCAGCAGCCGACAAGGGGGGAGCTCCTACAATGAGCAGTTCTTC. Translating it yields CASSRQGGSSYNEQFF.